One T cell receptor beta chain is described in this entry. V was pared by 8 bases and J by 10 bases, with 7 bases of the junction left unmatched. Germline CDR1 is MNHEY and CDR2 is SMNVEV (reference sequence). CDR3 length: 13 residues. This record belongs to a study of blood T cell repertoires in COVID-19. Original handling: Nucleated cell number was recorded as an estimate derived from reference gene primer amplification. The data were produced by immunoSEQ multiplex PCR, yet TCRdb's version contains in-frame clones alone and is incomplete. V and J calls and clone size are given by that table; D and trimming were obtained from the DNA. The sample holds about 270,000 clones, approximately 90% seen once.

The chain uses TRBV27 and TRBJ2-1; 11 bases are shared with TRBD1. The source is a woman aged 25-40 years with acute COVID-19. The sample taken for sequencing was PBMCs or T cells enriched from blood (not recorded which). CDR3 amino acids: CASRGTGGREQFF. Written as DNA, the CDR3 is TGTGCCAGCCGAGGGACAGGGGGAAGAGAGCAGTTCTTC.